The 32 T cell receptor beta chains below were found in one sample sequenced in a study of T cell changes during pregnancy in multiple sclerosis. Only in-frame clones appear in the TCRdb table, and some are missing; sequencing was by immunoSEQ multiplex PCR. The profile shows around 100,000 clones, roughly 92% of them singletons. The sample in question was peripheral blood, obtained in the second trimester of pregnancy. These receptors came from a female donor with multiple sclerosis, enrolled in a pregnancy study.

This clone was picked up one time. DNA of the CDR3: TGCGCCAGCAGCTCCGGCGGGTCGTTTGAAGCTTTCTTT. This encodes CASSSGGSFEAFF. The chain uses TRBV5-1 and TRBJ1-1; D unresolved. Per the germline V gene, CDR1 is SGHRS and CDR2 is YFSETQ. The germline V and J ends were trimmed by 3 bases and 7 bases, with 13 bases remaining between them. The CDR3 sequence is 13 residues long.

V gene TRBV5-1 combines with J gene TRBJ2-7; 12 bases align to TRBD2. Germline lookup yields CDR1 SGHRS and CDR2 YFSETQ. CDR3 length equals 15 residues. Trimming removed 3 bases from V and 5 bases from J; junction bases left unmatched: 6. CDR3: CASSSRLAGDHEQYF. The CDR3 nucleotides read TGCGCCAGCAGCTCCCGACTAGCGGGAGACCACGAGCAGTACTTC.

For the CDR3, the DNA is TGTGCCAGCAGCAGGGTTTCGTCCGAGCAGTACTTC. Its translation is CASSRVSSEQYF. This chain links TRBV6-1 with TRBJ2-7; maybe TRBD1 (5 bases). The ends were cut back, 6 bases at V and 6 bases at J, with 12 bases in the middle. The CDR3 runs to 12 residues. The germline V gene encodes CDR1 MNHNS and CDR2 SASEGT.

The sample holds one count of this clone. The rearrangement links TRBV9 to TRBJ2-6; D is possibly TRBD1 (6 bases). There are 18 residues in the CDR3. Germline loops: CDR1 SGDLS, CDR2 YYNGEE. The ends were cut back, 0 bases at V and 0 bases at J, with 13 bases in the middle. The CDR3 nucleotides are TGTGCCAGCAGCGTAGAGGGGGTTAAACCCTCTGGGGCCAACGTCCTGACTTTC. Its protein is CASSVEGVKPSGANVLTF.

The rearrangement links TRBV6-5 to TRBJ2-7, with 8 bases lining up with TRBD1. The length of the CDR3 is 15 residues. CDR1 is MNHEY and CDR2 is SVGAGI in the germline V gene. After removal of 6 bases from V and 2 bases from J, the junction contained 9 bases not matched to a gene. DNA of the CDR3: TGTGCCAGCAGCCGCGAAGGGACAGGAGCCTACGAGCAGTACTTC. Its translation: CASSREGTGAYEQYF.

This clone was detected once. This chain uses TRBV9 with TRBJ2-1; the D is unclear. V was cut by 0 bases and J by 4 bases, with 8 bases left in between. From germline, CDR1 is SGDLS and CDR2 YYNGEE. The CDR3 spans 14 residues. The CDR3 spells CASSVVSVYNEQFF. The DNA for the CDR3 is TGTGCCAGCAGCGTAGTCAGTGTTTACAATGAGCAGTTCTTC.

V gene TRBV5-8 combines with J gene TRBJ2-5; TRBD1 is a possible D gene (6 bases). The CDR3 is 14 residues long. V was clipped by 4 bases and J by 3 bases, with 13 bases between them. Germline V lookup: CDR1 SGHTS, CDR2 YDEGEE. The CDR3 protein is CASSPGQPEETQYF. For the CDR3, the DNA is TGTGCCAGCAGCCCAGGACAGCCAGAAGAGACCCAGTACTTC.

This chain links TRBV7-9 with TRBJ2-3; 7 bases are shared with TRBD2. The CDR3 is 15 amino acids. V was clipped by 3 bases and J by 3 bases; unmatched bases: 6. In germline, CDR1 is SEHNR, CDR2 FQNEAQ (reference sequence). The CDR3 DNA is TGTGCCAGCAGCTTCGAGCGGGGTATGACAGATACGCAGTATTTT. This encodes CASSFERGMTDTQYF.

The chain links TRBV7-2 to TRBJ2-1, with a tentative D call TRBD2 (5 bases). V gave up 0 bases and J gave up 2 bases, with 8 bases separating them. The germline CDR1 and CDR2 sequences are SGHTA and FQGNSA. CDR3 size: 15 residues. The CDR3 region is CASSLAGAAYNEQFF. The CDR3 DNA reads as TGTGCCAGCAGCTTAGCGGGAGCTGCCTACAATGAGCAGTTCTTC. The full variable domain, its missing parts supplied by reference TRBV7-2 and TRBJ2-1, is GAGVSQSPSNKVTEKGKDVELRCDPISGHTALYWYRQSLGQGLEFLIYFQGNSAPDKSGLPSDRFSAERTGGSVSTLTIQRTQQEDSAVYLCASSLAGAAYNEQFFGPGTRLTVL.

The CDR3, as DNA: TGTGCCAGCTCACCAACAGGGTTGAACAACGAGCAGTACTTC. Protein: CASSPTGLNNEQYF. The chain joins TRBV18 to TRBJ2-7; a weak D match, TRBD1 (6 bases). Trimming removed 2 bases at V and 5 bases at J, with 13 bases between. Per germline, CDR1 KGHSH and CDR2 LQKENI. CDR3 length equals 14 residues.

The chain has TRBV4-2 and TRBJ1-1; tentatively, D is TRBD1 (5 bases). Germline CDR1 LGHNA, CDR2 YNFKEQ. The CDR3 covers 14 residues. Trimming left V 4 bases short and J 5 bases short, with 14 bases between. In DNA, the CDR3 is TGTGCCAGCAGCCCCCGGGGGGTGAGGACTGAAGCTTTCTTT. It encodes CASSPRGVRTEAFF.

This clone was counted once. The V gene is TRBV30, the J gene TRBJ2-7; the D is unclear. CDR1 GTSNPN and CDR2 SVGIG come from the germline V gene (reference sequence). This CDR3 comprises 12 residues. Trimming stripped 4 bases from V and 1 base from J, with 8 bases between. This chain's CDR3 is CAWTPGSYEQYF. The CDR3 DNA sequence: TGTGCCTGGACTCCAGGTTCCTACGAGCAGTACTTC.

This chain links TRBV5-1 with TRBJ1-4, with D possibly TRBD1 on 6 matching bases. The CDR3 is 16 residues long. Germline lookup yields CDR1 SGHRS and CDR2 YFSETQ. The V end was cut by 5 bases, the J end by 3 bases, with 17 bases between. CDR3 protein: CASSPEAGGPNEKLFF. As DNA, the CDR3 is TGCGCCAGCAGTCCCGAGGCGGGGGGCCCTAATGAAAAACTGTTTTTT. Complete variable domain (other parts from reference TRBV5-1 and TRBJ1-4): KAGVTQTPRYLIKTRGQQVTLSCSPISGHRSVSWYQQTPGQGLQFLFEYFSETQRNKGNFPGRFSGRQFSNSRSEMNVSTLELGDSALYLCASSPEAGGPNEKLFFGSGTQLSVL.

This sequence joins TRBV5-5 and TRBJ1-3; 7 bases line up with TRBD1. Germline V gives CDR1 SGHKS, CDR2 YYEKEE (reference sequence). The CDR3 contains 17 residues. Germline trimming cut 2 bases from V and 0 bases from J; bases unmatched to any gene: 8. In DNA, the CDR3 is TGTGCCAGCAGCTTTGTTGCAGGGGGTTCCTCTGGAAACACCATATATTTT. Its protein is CASSFVAGGSSGNTIYF.

The chain couples TRBV10-3 to TRBJ2-7, with D tentatively TRBD1 (6 bases). V was trimmed by 4 bases and J by 7 bases, leaving 8 bases between them. This CDR3 has 11 residues. Germline CDR1 reads ENHRY; CDR2 reads SYGVKD. The chain's CDR3 is CAISGGQEQYF. The DNA of the CDR3 is TGTGCCATCAGTGGAGGACAGGAGCAGTACTTC.

This clone was detected once. The V gene is TRBV5-1, the J gene TRBJ2-1; the match to TRBD2 covers 12 bases. Germline values: CDR1 SGHRS, CDR2 YFSETQ. V was clipped by 0 bases and J by 6 bases; unmatched bases: 4. The CDR3 runs to 16 residues. The CDR3 spells CASSLVLAGGSNEQFF. The CDR3 nucleotides are TGCGCCAGCAGCTTGGTCCTAGCGGGAGGGTCCAATGAGCAGTTCTTC.

The chain is built from TRBV5-1 and TRBJ2-7; D gene ambiguous. Trimming cost V 0 bases and J 3 bases, with 16 bases left between them. There are 16 residues in the CDR3. CDR1 is SGHRS, CDR2 YFSETQ, per germline. The CDR3 nucleotides read TGCGCCAGCAGCTTGGACGCTGGAGCAGAGTACTACGAGCAGTACTTC. It yields the protein CASSLDAGAEYYEQYF. Together with reference TRBV5-1 and TRBJ2-7, the CDR3 gives the full variable domain: KAGVTQTPRYLIKTRGQQVTLSCSPISGHRSVSWYQQTPGQGLQFLFEYFSETQRNKGNFPGRFSGRQFSNSRSEMNVSTLELGDSALYLCASSLDAGAEYYEQYFGPGTRLTVT.

In this sample, this clone turned up once. The V call is TRBV5-1, the J call TRBJ1-1, with D possibly matching TRBD1 (5 bases). V was clipped by 0 bases and J by 0 bases, with 15 bases between them. Germline V gene lookup returns CDR1 SGHRS and CDR2 YFSETQ. The CDR3 has 17 amino acids. The CDR3 bases are TGCGCCAGCAGCTTGGGGGGGGGACGGATGGTGAACACTGAAGCTTTCTTT. Translated, it gives CASSLGGGRMVNTEAFF.

V gene TRBV27 combines with J gene TRBJ2-3; D gene unclear. Per the germline V gene, CDR1 is MNHEY and CDR2 is SMNVEV (reference sequence). V lost 6 bases and J 0 bases, leaving 19 bases between the germline ends. The CDR3 contains 17 residues. The CDR3 spells CASRDVPGPLSTDTQYF. Written as DNA, the CDR3 is TGTGCCAGCAGAGACGTTCCGGGTCCCCTTAGCACAGATACGCAGTATTTT.

The chain links TRBV28 to TRBJ1-6; the D gene is possibly TRBD1 (5 bases). CDR3 length: 14 amino acids. The germline CDR1 and CDR2 sequences are MDHEN and SYDVKM. The germline V and J ends were trimmed by 6 bases and 6 bases, with 12 bases remaining between them. The CDR3 DNA sequence: TGTGCCAGCAGGAGACAGACCTCTAATTCACCCCTCCACTTT. It is translated as CASRRQTSNSPLHF.

This clone was seen once. The V and J genes are TRBV30 and TRBJ2-7; the match to TRBD1 covers 7 bases. Germline V gives CDR1 GTSNPN, CDR2 SVGIG (reference sequence). Trimming cost V 4 bases and J 0 bases; bases outside gene matches: 9. There are 15 residues in the CDR3. The CDR3 DNA sequence: TGTGCCTGGACCGGGACAGAAAGGAGCTCCTACGAGCAGTACTTC. Translation gives CAWTGTERSSYEQYF.

The V gene is TRBV7-6, the J gene TRBJ2-1; 7 bases align to TRBD2. V lost 5 bases, J lost 0 bases, and 13 bases stayed unmatched. CDR1 and CDR2 (germline): SGHVS, FNYEAQ. This CDR3 region has 18 residues. The CDR3 bases are TGTGCCAGCAGCCCAGAGGCTAGCGGCCCCAGCTCCTACAATGAGCAGTTCTTC. Translating it yields CASSPEASGPSSYNEQFF.

The V call is TRBV4-1, the J call TRBJ2-2, with 7 bases identical to TRBD1. This CDR3 has 14 residues. Germline CDR1 MGHRA, CDR2 YSYEKL. V gave up 3 bases and J gave up 10 bases; unmatched junction bases: 8. The CDR3 coding sequence is TGCGCCAGCAGCCACCAAGGACAGGTAGCGGAGCTGTTTTTT. Translating gives CASSHQGQVAELFF.

V and J are TRBV5-1 and TRBJ2-2; 8 bases line up with TRBD1. In germline, CDR1 is SGHRS, CDR2 YFSETQ. The CDR3 loop spans 15 amino acids. With 2 bases clipped from V and 3 bases from J, the junction kept 3 bases outside the gene matches. The CDR3, as DNA: TGCGCCAGCAGCTTTCAGGGGGCCGACACCGGGGAGCTGTTTTTT. It translates to CASSFQGADTGELFF.

This clone appeared once. The chain is built from TRBV7-7 and TRBJ2-1, with 9 bases fitting TRBD2. The germline gives CDR1 SSHAT, CDR2 FNYEAQ (reference sequence). V shed 5 bases, J shed 4 bases, and the junction held 9 bases outside the gene matches. The CDR3 runs 16 residues. CDR3 DNA sequence: TGTGCCAGCAGCCAGAACCCGACTAGCGGATACAATGAGCAGTTCTTC. Translation: CASSQNPTSGYNEQFF.

The J gene is TRBJ1-1, the V gene TRBV9; D possibly corresponds to TRBD1 (5 bases). CDR1 is SGDLS, CDR2 YYNGEE, per germline. Trimming pared 4 bases from V and 11 bases from J, leaving 15 bases between. There are 12 residues in the CDR3. The CDR3 nucleotides are TGTGCCAGCAGCCCTTCCGGTGCAGGGGCTTTCTTT. It is translated as CASSPSGAGAFF.

The V gene is TRBV5-5, the J gene TRBJ1-1; 7 bases are shared with TRBD1. Trimming took 4 bases from V and 4 from J; bases not matched to a gene: 13. The CDR3 contains 16 residues. The germline V gene has CDR1 SGHKS and CDR2 YYEKEE (reference sequence). The CDR3 DNA is TGTGCCAGCAGCCATGGGACAGACCCGTCGGTCACTGAAGCTTTCTTT. Its protein is CASSHGTDPSVTEAFF.

The gene calls are TRBV29-1 and TRBJ2-1; D unclear. Germline V lookup: CDR1 SQVTM, CDR2 ANQGSEA. The CDR3 loop spans 12 amino acids. V was shortened by 5 bases and J by 6 bases, with 11 bases between the two germline ends. Here the CDR3 DNA reads TGCAGCGTTCAGTTGCAGATCAATGAGCAGTTCTTC. It translates to CSVQLQINEQFF.

V gene TRBV6-6 combines with J gene TRBJ2-2, with 7 nucleotides matching TRBD1. The CDR3 is 15 residues long. CDR1 and CDR2 from the germline V gene are MNHNY and SVGAGI (reference sequence). Unmatched junction bases numbered 7, after V lost 6 bases and J lost 3 bases. The DNA for the CDR3 is TGTGCCAGCAGCCCGGGACAGCGTTACACCGGGGAGCTGTTTTTT. Amino acid sequence: CASSPGQRYTGELFF.

The V gene is TRBV28, the J gene TRBJ2-6; 10 positions agree with TRBD1. CDR1 and CDR2 from the germline V gene are MDHEN and SYDVKM. The CDR3 contains 17 residues. The ends lost 6 bases at V and 0 bases at J; junction bases unmatched: 5. The CDR3 DNA follows: TGTGCCAGCAGGGGACAGGGGCGTAACTCTGGGGCCAACGTCCTGACTTTC. Protein: CASRGQGRNSGANVLTF.

This chain connects TRBV19 to TRBJ2-7; 7 nucleotides agree with TRBD1. The V gene's germline CDR1 is LNHDA and CDR2 SQIVND (reference sequence). The length of the CDR3 is 15 residues. V lost 6 bases, J lost 2 bases, and 10 bases stayed unmatched. CDR3 residues: CASRTQDRIPYEQYF. In nucleotides, the CDR3 is TGTGCCAGTAGGACCCAGGACAGGATCCCCTACGAGCAGTACTTC.

This clone was seen just once. The chain links TRBV5-8 to TRBJ1-2; TRBD1 matches 9 bases. Unmatched junction bases numbered 11, after V lost 5 bases and J lost 6 bases. The V gene's germline CDR1 is SGHTS and CDR2 YDEGEE. This CDR3 is 15 amino acids long. The CDR3 loop is CASRVGDRESDGYTF. CDR3 bases: TGTGCCAGCAGGGTCGGGGACAGGGAATCGGATGGCTACACCTTC. The full variable domain, completed using reference TRBV5-8 and TRBJ1-2, is EAGVTQSPTHLIKTRGQQATLRCSPISGHTSVYWYQQALGLGLQFLLWYDEGEERNRGNFPPRFSGRQFPNYSSELNVNALELEDSALYLCASRVGDRESDGYTFGSGTRLTVV.